This T cell receptor beta chain was recorded in a study of T cell responses to AZD1222 COVID-19 vaccine. Whole-study findings and limits: Sampling captured repertoires only after the peak T cell response. Just six or seven AZD1222 recipients tested seropositive at baseline.

CDR1 MNHEY and CDR2 SMNVEV come from the germline V gene (reference sequence). V lost 6 bases to trimming and J lost 8 bases; unmatched junction nucleotides: 13. The CDR3 length is 15 residues. As to this clone: As yet, its antigen is unknown.

The data were produced by immunoSEQ multiplex PCR, yet TCRdb's version contains in-frame clones alone and is incomplete. This table holds 90,000 to 150,000 clones, 70% to 90% found once. The sequenced sample was peripheral blood, obtained on day 0 of AZD1222 vaccination. This sequence joins TRBV27 and TRBJ2-1, with 7 bases aligning to TRBD1. The TCR originated in an adult in good health. The CDR3: CASRQQGSLSDEQFF. CDR3 nucleotide sequence: TGTGCCAGCAGGCAACAGGGGTCTCTTTCGGATGAGCAGTTCTTC.